This T cell receptor (beta chain) stems from a study of control samples from healthy donors and cancer patients. Measured with immunoSEQ multiplex PCR; TCRdb has only the in-frame clones, and not every one. Of under 200,000 clones listed, just under 95% are singletons. The CDR3 length is 16 residues. The trim removed 6 bases at V and 8 bases at J, leaving 12 bases unmatched. Germline CDR1 reads SNHLY; CDR2 reads FYNNEI. The sample comprised blood. This receptor was taken from a woman aged 55-70 years in good health. This chain uses TRBV2 with TRBJ1-6; 8 bases fit TRBD1. CDR3 sequence (DNA): TGTGCCAGCAGACCGACAGGGGTCATCGCCCATTCACCCCTCCACTTT. Translated, it gives CASRPTGVIAHSPLHF.